The rows below give T cell receptor beta chains drawn from one sample of a study of a mutant IDH1 vaccine in newly diagnosed glioma. Assay: immunoSEQ multiplex PCR; the TCRdb copy retains only in-frame clones and omits some. The table includes tens of thousands of clones, around 79% detected once. The sample in question was PBMCs, obtained from a glioma patient treated with radiotherapy, temozolomide or both. All receptors come from a man between 25 and 39 years old with glioma. CDR3s include the opening cysteine and the closing phenylalanine or tryptophan. Fields, in order: CDR3 length, J gene, V gene, clone size, CDR3 protein. Size values are once, few and many counts, or a class for expanded clones, and some rows have none.

19 | TRBJ1-1 | TRBV6-1 | NA | CASSELVGGRGVMNTEAFF
13 | TRBJ2-1 | TRBV15 | NA | CATSRAGVDEQFF
14 | TRBJ1-6 | TRBV6-4 | few | CASSETAYNSPLHF
13 | TRBJ2-1 | TRBV29-1 | NA | CSVDRGIDNEQFF
14 | TRBJ2-5 | TRBV29-1 | NA | CSVEGQGVRETQYF
16 | TRBJ2-3 | TRBV5-1 | NA | CASSLEPSIQADTQYF
13 | TRBJ2-7 | TRBV27 | NA | CASSRDRVYEQYF
15 | TRBJ2-7 | TRBV4-2 | few | CASSQVRDSSYEQYF
16 | TRBJ1-2 | TRBV4-1 | NA | CASSQRSRQRDYGYTF
13 | TRBJ1-2 | TRBV10-3 | NA | CATQRSEEYGYTF
14 | TRBJ2-7 | TRBV5-6 | NA | CASSPWTGDYEQYF
14 | TRBJ1-5 | TRBV2 | NA | CASRGFDSNQPQHF
15 | TRBJ2-2 | TRBV28 | NA | CASSPLAGGAGELFF
13 | TRBJ2-7 | TRBV18 | NA | CASSQSTDYEQYF
14 | TRBJ2-7 | TRBV5-1 | NA | CASSLTGSLYEQYF
18 | TRBJ2-1 | TRBV19 | NA | CASSIEGTAESSYNEQFF
16 | TRBJ2-4 | TRBV7-9 | NA | CASSLHRGSNRNIQYF
15 | TRBJ2-7 | TRBV19 | NA | CASSTRQGASHEQYF
15 | TRBJ2-7 | TRBV5-1 | NA | CASSLIVGRVGEQYF
13 | TRBJ1-1 | TRBV4-3 | NA | CASSQIGQGGAFF
11 | TRBJ2-1 | TRBV27 | NA | CASGTGGGQFF
13 | TRBJ1-6 | TRBV29-1 | NA | CSVRDRGNSPLHF
13 | TRBJ1-1 | TRBV5-1 | NA | CASSLDVDREAFF
14 | TRBJ2-5 | TRBV15 | NA | CATSPSGGSETQYF
16 | TRBJ1-4 | TRBV7-8 | NA | CASSLASGVTNEKLFF
14 | TRBJ2-4 | TRBV7-2 | NA | CASSSRTAKNIQYF
14 | TRBJ1-4 | TRBV19 | NA | CASTPDRDNEKLFF
12 | TRBJ2-1 | TRBV2 | NA | CASSEGGLEQFF
16 | TRBJ2-1 | TRBV5-6 | NA | CASSLAGQAIYNEQFF
15 | TRBJ2-7 | TRBV5-1 | NA | CASSPVTSSSYEQYF
14 | TRBJ2-3 | TRBV29-1 | NA | CSVERGGEGDTQYF
14 | TRBJ2-7 | TRBV10-1 | NA | CASTGTGVDYEQYF